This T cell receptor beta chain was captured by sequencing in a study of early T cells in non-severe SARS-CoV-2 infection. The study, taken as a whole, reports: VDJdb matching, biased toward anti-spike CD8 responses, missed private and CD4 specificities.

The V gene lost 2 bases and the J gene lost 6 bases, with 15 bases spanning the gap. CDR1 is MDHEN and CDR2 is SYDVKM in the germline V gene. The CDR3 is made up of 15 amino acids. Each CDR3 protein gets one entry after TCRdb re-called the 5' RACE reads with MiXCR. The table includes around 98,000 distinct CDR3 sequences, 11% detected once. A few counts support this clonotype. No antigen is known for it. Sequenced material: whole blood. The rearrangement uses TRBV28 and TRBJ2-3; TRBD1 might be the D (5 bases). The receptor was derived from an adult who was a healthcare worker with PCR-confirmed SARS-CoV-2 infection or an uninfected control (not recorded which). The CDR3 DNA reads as TGTGCCAGCAGTTTAGATAGGGGAAGATGGGATACGCAGTATTTT. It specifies CASSLDRGRWDTQYF.